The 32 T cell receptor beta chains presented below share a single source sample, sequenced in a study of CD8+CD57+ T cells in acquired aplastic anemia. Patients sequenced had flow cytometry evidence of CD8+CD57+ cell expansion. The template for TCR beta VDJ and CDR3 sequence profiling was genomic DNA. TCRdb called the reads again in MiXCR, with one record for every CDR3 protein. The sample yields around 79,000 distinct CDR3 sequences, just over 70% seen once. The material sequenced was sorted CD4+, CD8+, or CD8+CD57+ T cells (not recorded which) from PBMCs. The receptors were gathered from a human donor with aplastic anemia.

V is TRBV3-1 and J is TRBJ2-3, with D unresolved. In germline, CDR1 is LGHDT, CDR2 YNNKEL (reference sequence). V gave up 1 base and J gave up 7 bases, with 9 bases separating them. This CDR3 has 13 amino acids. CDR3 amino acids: CASSQAPFNTQYF. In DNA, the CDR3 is TGTGCCAGCAGCCAAGCACCATTTAATACGCAGTATTTT.

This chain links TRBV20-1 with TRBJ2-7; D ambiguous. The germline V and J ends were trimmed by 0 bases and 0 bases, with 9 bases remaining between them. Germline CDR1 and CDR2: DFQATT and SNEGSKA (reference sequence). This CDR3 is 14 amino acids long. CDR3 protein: CSARDAQSSYEQYF. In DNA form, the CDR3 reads TGCAGTGCTAGAGATGCCCAGAGCTCCTACGAGCAGTACTTC.

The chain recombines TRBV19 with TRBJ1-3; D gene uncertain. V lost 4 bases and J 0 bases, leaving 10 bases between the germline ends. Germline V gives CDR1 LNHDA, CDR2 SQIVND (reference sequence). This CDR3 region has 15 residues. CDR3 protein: CASSTYMHSGNTIYF. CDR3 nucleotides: TGTGCCAGTAGTACTTACATGCACTCTGGAAACACCATATATTTT.

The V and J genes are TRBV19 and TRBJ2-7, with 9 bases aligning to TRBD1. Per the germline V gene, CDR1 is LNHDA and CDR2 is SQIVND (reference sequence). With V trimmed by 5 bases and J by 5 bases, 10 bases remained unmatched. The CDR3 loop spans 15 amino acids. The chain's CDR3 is CASSVTGTGHHEQYF. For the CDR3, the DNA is TGTGCCAGTAGTGTTACCGGGACAGGGCACCACGAGCAGTACTTC.

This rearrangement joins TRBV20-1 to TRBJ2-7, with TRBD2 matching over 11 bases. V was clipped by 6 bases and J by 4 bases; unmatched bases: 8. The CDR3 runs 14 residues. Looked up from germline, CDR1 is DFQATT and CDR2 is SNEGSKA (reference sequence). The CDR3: CSAVLAGAGYEQYF. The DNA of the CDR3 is TGCAGTGCCGTACTAGCGGGGGCGGGTTACGAGCAGTACTTC.

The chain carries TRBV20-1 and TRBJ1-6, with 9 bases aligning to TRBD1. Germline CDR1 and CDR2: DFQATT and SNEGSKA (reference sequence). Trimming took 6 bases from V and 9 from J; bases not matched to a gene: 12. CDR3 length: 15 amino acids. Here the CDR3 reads CSAPYAGQGGSPLHF. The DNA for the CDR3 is TGCAGTGCCCCTTACGCGGGACAGGGCGGTTCACCCCTCCACTTT.

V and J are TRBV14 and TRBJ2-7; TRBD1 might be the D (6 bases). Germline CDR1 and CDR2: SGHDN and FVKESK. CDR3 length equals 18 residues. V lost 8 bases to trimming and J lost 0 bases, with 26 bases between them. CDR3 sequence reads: CASGDLGTTKWSSYEQYF. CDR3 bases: TGTGCCAGCGGGGACCTCGGGACAACAAAATGGAGCTCCTACGAGCAGTACTTC.

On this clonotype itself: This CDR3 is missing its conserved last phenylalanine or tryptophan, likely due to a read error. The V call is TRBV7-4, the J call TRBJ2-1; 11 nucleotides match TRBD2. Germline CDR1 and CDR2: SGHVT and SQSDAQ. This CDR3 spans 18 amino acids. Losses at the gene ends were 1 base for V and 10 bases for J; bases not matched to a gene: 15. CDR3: CASSLGPGTSGGWGEQFL. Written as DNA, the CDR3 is TGTGCCAGCAGCTTAGGGCCCGGGACTAGCGGAGGGTGGGGGGAGCAGTTCCTC.

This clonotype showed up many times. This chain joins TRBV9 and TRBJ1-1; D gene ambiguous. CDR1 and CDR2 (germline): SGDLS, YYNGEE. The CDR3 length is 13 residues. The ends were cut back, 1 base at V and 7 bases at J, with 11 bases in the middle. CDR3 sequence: CASSVLDGNEAFF. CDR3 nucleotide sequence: TGTGCCAGCAGCGTATTGGACGGTAATGAAGCTTTCTTT.

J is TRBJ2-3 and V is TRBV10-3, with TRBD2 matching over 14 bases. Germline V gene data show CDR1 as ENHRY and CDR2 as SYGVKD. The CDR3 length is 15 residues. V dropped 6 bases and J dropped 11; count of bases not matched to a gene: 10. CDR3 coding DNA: TGTGCCATCAGGCCGACTAGCGGGGGGGCGGGTTGGCAGTATTTT. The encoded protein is CAIRPTSGGAGWQYF.

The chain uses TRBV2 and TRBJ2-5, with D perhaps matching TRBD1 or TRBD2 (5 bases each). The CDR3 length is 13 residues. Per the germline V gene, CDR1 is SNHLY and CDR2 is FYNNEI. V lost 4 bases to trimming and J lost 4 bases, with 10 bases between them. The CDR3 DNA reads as TGTGCCAGCAGTGGAAGAGGGGCAGAGACCCAGTACTTC. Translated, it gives CASSGRGAETQYF.

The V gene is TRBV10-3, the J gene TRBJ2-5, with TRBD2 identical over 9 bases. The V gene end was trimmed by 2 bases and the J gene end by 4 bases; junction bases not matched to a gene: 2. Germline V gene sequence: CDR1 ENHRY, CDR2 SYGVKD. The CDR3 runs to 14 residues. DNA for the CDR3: TGTGCCATCAGTGAGGATAGCGGGAGAGAGACCCAGTACTTC. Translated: CAISEDSGRETQYF.

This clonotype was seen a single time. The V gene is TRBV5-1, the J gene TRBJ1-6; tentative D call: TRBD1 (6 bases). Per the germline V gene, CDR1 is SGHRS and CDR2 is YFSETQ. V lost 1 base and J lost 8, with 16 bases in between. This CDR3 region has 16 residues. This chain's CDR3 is CASSLMGGGPDSPLHF. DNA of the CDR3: TGCGCCAGCAGCTTGATGGGGGGCGGTCCCGATTCACCCCTCCACTTT.

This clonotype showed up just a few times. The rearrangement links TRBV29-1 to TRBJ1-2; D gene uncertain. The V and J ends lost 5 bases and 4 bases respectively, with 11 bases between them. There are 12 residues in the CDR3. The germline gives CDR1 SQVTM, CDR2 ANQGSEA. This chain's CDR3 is CSVYDGFYGYTF. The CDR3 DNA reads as TGCAGCGTTTATGACGGATTCTATGGCTACACCTTC.

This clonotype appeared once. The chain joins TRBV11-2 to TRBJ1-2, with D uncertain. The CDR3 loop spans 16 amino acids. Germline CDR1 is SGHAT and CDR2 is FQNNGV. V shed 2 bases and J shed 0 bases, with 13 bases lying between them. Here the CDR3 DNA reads TGTGCCAGCAGCTTACAAACTACAGCAACTAACTATGGCTACACCTTC. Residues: CASSLQTTATNYGYTF.

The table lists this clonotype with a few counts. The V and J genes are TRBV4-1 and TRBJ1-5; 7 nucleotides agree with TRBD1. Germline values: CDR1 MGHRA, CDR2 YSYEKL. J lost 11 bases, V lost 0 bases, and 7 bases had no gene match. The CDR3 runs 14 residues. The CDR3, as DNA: TGCGCCAGCAGCCAAGAGACAGGGAGTTGGTCCCAGCATTTT. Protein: CASSQETGSWSQHF.

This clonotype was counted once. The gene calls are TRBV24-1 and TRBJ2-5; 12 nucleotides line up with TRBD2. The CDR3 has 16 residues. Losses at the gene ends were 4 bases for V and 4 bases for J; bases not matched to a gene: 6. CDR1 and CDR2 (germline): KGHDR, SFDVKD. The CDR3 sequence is CATSDPSGRAAETQYF. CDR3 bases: TGTGCCACCAGTGACCCTAGCGGGAGGGCCGCAGAGACCCAGTACTTC.

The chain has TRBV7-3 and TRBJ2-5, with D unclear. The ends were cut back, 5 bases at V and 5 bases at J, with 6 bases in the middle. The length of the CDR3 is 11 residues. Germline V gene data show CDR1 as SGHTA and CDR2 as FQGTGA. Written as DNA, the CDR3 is TGTGCCAGCAGCGGTAGCGAGACCCAGTACTTC. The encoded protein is CASSGSETQYF.

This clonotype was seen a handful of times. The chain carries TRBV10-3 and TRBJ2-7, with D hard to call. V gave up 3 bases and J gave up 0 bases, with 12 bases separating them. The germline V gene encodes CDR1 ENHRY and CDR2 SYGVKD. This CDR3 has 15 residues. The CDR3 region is CAISEELLSSYEQYF. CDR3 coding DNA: TGTGCCATCAGTGAAGAACTCCTGAGCTCCTACGAGCAGTACTTC.

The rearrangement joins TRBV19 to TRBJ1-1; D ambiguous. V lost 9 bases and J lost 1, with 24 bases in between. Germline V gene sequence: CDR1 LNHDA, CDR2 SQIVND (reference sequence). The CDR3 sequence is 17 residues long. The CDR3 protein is CASSPPTTDPRNTEAFF. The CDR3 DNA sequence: TGTGCCAGCAGCCCCCCCACAACGGACCCGAGGAACACTGAAGCTTTCTTT.

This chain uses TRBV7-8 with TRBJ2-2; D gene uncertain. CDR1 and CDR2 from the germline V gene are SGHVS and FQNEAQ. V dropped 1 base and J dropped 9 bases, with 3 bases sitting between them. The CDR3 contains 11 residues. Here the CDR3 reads CASSLEWELFF. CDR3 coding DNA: TGTGCCAGCAGCTTAGAGTGGGAGCTGTTTTTT.

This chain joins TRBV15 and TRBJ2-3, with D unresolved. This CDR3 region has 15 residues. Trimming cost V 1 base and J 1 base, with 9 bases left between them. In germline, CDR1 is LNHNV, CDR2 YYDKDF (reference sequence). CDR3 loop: CATSRGVGRTDTQYF. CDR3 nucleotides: TGTGCCACCAGCAGAGGGGTCGGTCGCACAGATACGCAGTATTTT.

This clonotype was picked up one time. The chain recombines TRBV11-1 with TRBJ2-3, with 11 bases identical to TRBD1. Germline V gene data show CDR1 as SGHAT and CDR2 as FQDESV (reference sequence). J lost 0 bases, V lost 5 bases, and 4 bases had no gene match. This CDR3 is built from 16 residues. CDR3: CASSLGTGGSTDTQYF. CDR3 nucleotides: TGTGCCAGCAGCCTAGGGACAGGGGGTAGCACAGATACGCAGTATTTT.

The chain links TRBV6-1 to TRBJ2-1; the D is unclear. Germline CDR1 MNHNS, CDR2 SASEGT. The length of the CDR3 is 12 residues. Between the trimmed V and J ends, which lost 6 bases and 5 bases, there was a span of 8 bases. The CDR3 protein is CASSRPNNEQFF. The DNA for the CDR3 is TGTGCCAGCAGCCGGCCGAACAATGAGCAGTTCTTC.

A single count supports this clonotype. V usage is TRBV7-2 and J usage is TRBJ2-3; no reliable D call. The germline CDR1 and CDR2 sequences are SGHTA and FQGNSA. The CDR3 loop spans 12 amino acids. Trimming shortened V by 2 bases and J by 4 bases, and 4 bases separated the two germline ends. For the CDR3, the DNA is TGTGCCAGCAGCTTAAGGGCAGATACGCAGTATTTT. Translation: CASSLRADTQYF. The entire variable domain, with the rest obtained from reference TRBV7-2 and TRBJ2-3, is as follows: GAGVSQSPSNKVTEKGKDVELRCDPISGHTALYWYRQSLGQGLEFLIYFQGNSAPDKSGLPSDRFSAERTGGSVSTLTIQRTQQEDSAVYLCASSLRADTQYFGPGTRLTVL.

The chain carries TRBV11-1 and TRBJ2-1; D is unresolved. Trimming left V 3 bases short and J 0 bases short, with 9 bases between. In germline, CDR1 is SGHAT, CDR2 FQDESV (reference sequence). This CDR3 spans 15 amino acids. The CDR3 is CASSFNPSSYNEQFF. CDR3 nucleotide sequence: TGTGCCAGCAGCTTCAATCCGAGCTCCTACAATGAGCAGTTCTTC.

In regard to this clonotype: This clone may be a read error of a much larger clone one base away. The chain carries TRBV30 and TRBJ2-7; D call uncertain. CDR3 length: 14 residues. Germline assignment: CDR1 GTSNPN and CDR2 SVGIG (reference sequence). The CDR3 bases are TGTGCCTGGACTAATACCGACTGGTCCTACAAGCAGTACTTC. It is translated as CAWTNTDWSYKQYF.

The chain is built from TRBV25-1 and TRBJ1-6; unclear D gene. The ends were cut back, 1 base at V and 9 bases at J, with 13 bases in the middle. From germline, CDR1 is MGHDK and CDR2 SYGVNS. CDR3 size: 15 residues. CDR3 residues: CASSESVGRGSPLHF. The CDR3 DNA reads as TGTGCCAGCAGTGAATCTGTAGGTCGAGGTTCACCCCTCCACTTT.

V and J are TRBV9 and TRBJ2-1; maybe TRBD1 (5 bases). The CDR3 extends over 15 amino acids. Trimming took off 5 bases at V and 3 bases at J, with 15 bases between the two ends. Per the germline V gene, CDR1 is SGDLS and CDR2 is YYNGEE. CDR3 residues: CASSASRALYNEQFF. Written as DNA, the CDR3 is TGTGCCAGCAGTGCGTCCAGGGCCCTCTACAATGAGCAGTTCTTC.

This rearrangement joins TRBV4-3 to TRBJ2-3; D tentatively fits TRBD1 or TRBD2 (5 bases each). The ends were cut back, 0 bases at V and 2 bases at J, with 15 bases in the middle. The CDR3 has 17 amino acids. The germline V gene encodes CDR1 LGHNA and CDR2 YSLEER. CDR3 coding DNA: TGCGCCAGCAGCCAAGATGAGGCAGGGAGCGTCACAGATACGCAGTATTTT. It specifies CASSQDEAGSVTDTQYF.

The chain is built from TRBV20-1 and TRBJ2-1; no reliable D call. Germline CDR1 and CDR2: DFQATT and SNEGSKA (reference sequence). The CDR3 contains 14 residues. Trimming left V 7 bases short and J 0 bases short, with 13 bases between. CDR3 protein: CSVVGRSSYNEQFF. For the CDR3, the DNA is TGCAGTGTTGTGGGTAGAAGCTCCTACAATGAGCAGTTCTTC.

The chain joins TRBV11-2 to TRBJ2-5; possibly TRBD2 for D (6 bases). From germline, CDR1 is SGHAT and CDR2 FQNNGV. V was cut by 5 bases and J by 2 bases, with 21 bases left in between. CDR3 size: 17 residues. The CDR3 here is CASSPHSRQGGQETQYF. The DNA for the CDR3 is TGTGCCAGCAGCCCCCACTCAAGGCAGGGAGGTCAAGAGACCCAGTACTTC.